These 7 T cell receptor beta chains were sequenced from one sample in a study of human thymus T cells. Resected material from corrective heart surgery provided the thymus tissue analysed. This table comes from immunoSEQ multiplex PCR, and its TCRdb copy is limited to in-frame clones, with some not included. Of 75,000 to 90,000 clones listed, 95% to 98% are singletons. The source material was thymus tissue. These receptors originate from a boy in the first two years of life with a congenital heart defect but otherwise immunologically healthy.

The rearrangement joins TRBV21-1 to TRBJ1-2. TRBV21-1 is a listed pseudogene. This CDR3 has 16 residues. The CDR3 DNA follows: TGTGCCAGCAGCACCGGTCCGGGCCCTAGTTCTCGCGGCTACACCTTC. Translated: CASSTGPGPSSRGYTF.

The chain employs TRBV4-2 and TRBJ2-5, with a weak D call TRBD2 (7 bases). V gave up 0 bases and J gave up 5 bases, with 13 bases separating them. CDR3 length: 15 amino acids. Germline V gene data show CDR1 as LGHNA and CDR2 as YNFKEQ. The CDR3 here is CASSQDEGGPETQYF. The CDR3 nucleotides are TGTGCCAGCAGCCAAGACGAGGGGGGGCCGGAGACCCAGTACTTC.

The chain couples TRBV12-5 to TRBJ1-1, with D uncertain. V gave up 4 bases and J gave up 1 base, with 16 bases separating them. The CDR3 loop spans 16 amino acids. Germline CDR1 reads LGHNT; CDR2 reads FRNRAP. The CDR3 sequence is CASGSPFLPSNTEAFF. The DNA of the CDR3 is TGTGCTAGTGGTTCCCCATTCCTTCCATCGAACACTGAAGCTTTCTTT.

The chain is built from TRBV6-6 and TRBJ2-7; a possible D gene is TRBD2 (5 bases). Germline lookup yields CDR1 MNHNY and CDR2 SVGAGI (reference sequence). Trimming removed 7 bases at V and 3 bases at J, with 16 bases between. The CDR3 has 14 residues. CDR3 bases: TGTGCCAGCACCAGCCGGACTTTCCGCTACGAGCAGTACTTC. As protein: CASTSRTFRYEQYF.

The chain has TRBV7-2 and TRBJ2-3; 9 nucleotides align to TRBD2. Trimming removed 2 bases from V and 5 bases from J; junction bases left unmatched: 14. Germline loops: CDR1 SGHTA, CDR2 FQGNSA. The length of the CDR3 is 18 residues. CDR3 nucleotide sequence: TGTGCCAGCAGCTTATACTTGCGGGGGGGCCGTTCCGGAGATACGCAGTATTTT. Encoded protein: CASSLYLRGGRSGDTQYF.

CDR3 DNA: TGTGCCACCACCCATGGGCCCGCACAGGGGGCAGGGGGCTACACCTTC. Protein product: CATTHGPAQGAGGYTF. This rearrangement joins TRBV15 to TRBJ1-2, with TRBD1 matching over 9 bases. The V and J ends lost 7 bases and 8 bases, in that order; junction bases with no gene match: 17. CDR1 is LNHNV and CDR2 is YYDKDF in the germline V gene (reference sequence). The CDR3 runs 16 residues. The variable domain in full, with the rest retrieved from reference TRBV15 and TRBJ1-2, is DAMVIQNPRYQVTQFGKPVTLSCSQTLNHNVMYWYQQKSSQAPKLLFHYYDKDFNNEADTPDNFQSRRPNTSFCFLDIRSPGLGDTAMYLCATTHGPAQGAGGYTFGSGTRLTVV.

The chain is built from TRBV5-1 and TRBJ1-1; D remains ambiguous. This CDR3 contains 14 residues. Trimming removed 2 bases from V and 8 bases from J, with 16 bases in between. From germline, CDR1 is SGHRS and CDR2 YFSETQ. The DNA for the CDR3 is TGCGCCAGCAGCTTTGCCTGGAGGGTAGACGAAGCTTTCTTT. Translating it yields CASSFAWRVDEAFF.